Listed here is a single TCR beta chain. Its antigen is unknown. The sample comes from a study of T cell responses to AZD1222 COVID-19 vaccine. Study background: Analysis merged second doses at about 4 or about 12 weeks. Study-wide points: Receipt of two AZD1222 doses was followed by a rise in Spike-specific TCR breadth and depth.

The J segment lost 4 bases and the V segment lost 4 bases, leaving 20 bases of the junction unmatched. Germline V gene data show CDR1 as SGHVS and CDR2 as FQNEAQ. The CDR3 runs 19 residues. The repertoire was sequenced with immunoSEQ multiplex PCR; TCRdb's copy has only in-frame clones and lacks some. Counted here are roughly 180,000 clones, around 88% occurring once; the ten biggest clones make up less than 0.55%. The sample here was peripheral blood, taken on day 0 of AZD1222 vaccination. The rearrangement joins TRBV7-8 to TRBJ1-1; 8 bases fit TRBD1. This TCR came from an adult in good health. CDR3 nucleotides: TGTGCCAGCAGCTACCTAACATTTACGGGGCAGGGGGCGCCCACTGAAGCTTTCTTT. Its translation is CASSYLTFTGQGAPTEAFF.